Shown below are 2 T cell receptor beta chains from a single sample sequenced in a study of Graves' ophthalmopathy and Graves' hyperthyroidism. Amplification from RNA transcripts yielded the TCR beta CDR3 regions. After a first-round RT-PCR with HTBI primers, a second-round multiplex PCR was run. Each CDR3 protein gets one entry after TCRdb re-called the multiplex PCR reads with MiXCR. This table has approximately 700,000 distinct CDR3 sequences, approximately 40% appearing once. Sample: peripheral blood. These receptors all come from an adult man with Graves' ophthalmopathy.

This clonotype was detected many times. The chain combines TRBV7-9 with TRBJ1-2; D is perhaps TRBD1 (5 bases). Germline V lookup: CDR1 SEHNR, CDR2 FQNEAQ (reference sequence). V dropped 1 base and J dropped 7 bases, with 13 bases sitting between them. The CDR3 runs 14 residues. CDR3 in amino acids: CASSLEEGRLGYTF. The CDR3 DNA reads TGTGCCAGCAGCTTAGAGGAGGGACGTCTTGGCTACACCTTC.

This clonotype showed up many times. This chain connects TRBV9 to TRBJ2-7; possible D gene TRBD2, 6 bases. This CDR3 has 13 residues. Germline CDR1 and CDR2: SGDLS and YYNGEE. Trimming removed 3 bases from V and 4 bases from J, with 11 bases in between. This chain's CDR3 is CASSDGGEYEQYF. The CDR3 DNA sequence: TGTGCCAGCAGCGACGGAGGGGAATACGAGCAGTACTTC.